The present T cell receptor (beta chain) was sequenced within a study of blood T cell repertoires in COVID-19. In the study overall: Whether acute or convalescent, the COVID-19 samples came from the United States, Italy and Spain.

Data came from immunoSEQ multiplex PCR; TCRdb stores just in-frame clones and leaves some out. The data contain about 400,000 clones, approximately 90% of them singletons. The length of the CDR3 is 12 residues. The V end lost 5 bases, the J end lost 14 bases, and 16 bases lay between the germline ends. The source of this sequence is a woman aged 25 to 39 with acute COVID-19. Sequenced sample: PBMCs or T cells enriched from blood (not recorded which). The genes are TRBV12-3 or TRBV12-4 and TRBJ2-1; D gene uncertain. CDR3 nucleotide sequence: TGTGCCAGCAGTCCAACCCCCCTCCCGGAGTTCTTC. Protein: CASSPTPLPEFF.